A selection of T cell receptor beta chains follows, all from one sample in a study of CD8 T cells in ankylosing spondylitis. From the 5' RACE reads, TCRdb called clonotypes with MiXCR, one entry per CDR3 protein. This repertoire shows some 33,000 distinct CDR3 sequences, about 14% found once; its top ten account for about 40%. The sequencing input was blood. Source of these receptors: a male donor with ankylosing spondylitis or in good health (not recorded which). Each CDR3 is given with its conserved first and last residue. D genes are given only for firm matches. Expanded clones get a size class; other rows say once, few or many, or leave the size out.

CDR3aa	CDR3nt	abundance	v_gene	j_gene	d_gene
CASRPRQGGSEVFF	TGTGCCAGCCGCCCCCGACAGGGAGGGTCTGAAGTTTTCTTT	few	TRBV4-2	TRBJ1-1	TRBD1
CASNPQGLAGGNEQFF	TGTGCCTCCAATCCCCAAGGACTAGCGGGAGGCAATGAGCAGTTCTTC	few	TRBV6-1	TRBJ2-1	TRBD2
CASSDLKEQFF	TGTGCCAGCAGTGATTTGAAGGAGCAGTTCTTC	few	TRBV27	TRBJ2-1	.
CASTIRGSGGVGTDTQYF	TGTGCCAGCACCATACGGGGATCTGGCGGGGTCGGCACAGATACGCAGTATTTT	many	TRBV12-3/TRBV12-4	TRBJ2-3	.
CASRESGRNTGELFF	TGTGCCAGCAGGGAAAGCGGGAGAAACACCGGGGAGCTGTTTTTT	.	TRBV12-3/TRBV12-4	TRBJ2-2	TRBD2
CASRGDNDEQFF	TGTGCCAGCAGAGGGGATAACGATGAGCAGTTCTTC	.	TRBV7-9	TRBJ2-1	.
CASSLAPGAPFDTQYF	TGTGCCAGCAGCTTAGCGCCGGGAGCGCCGTTCGATACGCAGTATTTT	few	TRBV7-2	TRBJ2-3	.
CSVSHGVGTEAFF	TGCAGCGTCTCCCATGGGGTGGGCACTGAAGCTTTCTTT	few	TRBV29-1	TRBJ1-1	.
CSARAASGTDGYEQYF	TGCAGCGCCCGTGCTGCTAGCGGGACTGACGGGTACGAGCAGTACTTC	few	TRBV29-1	TRBJ2-7	TRBD2
CSARPWTGGNEQFF	TGCAGTGCTAGACCCTGGACAGGAGGCAATGAGCAGTTCTTC	.	TRBV20-1	TRBJ2-1	TRBD1
CASRITESEAFF	TGCGCCAGCAGAATTACGGAATCCGAAGCTTTCTTT	few	TRBV5-1	TRBJ1-1	.
CASSYGRGQPQHF	TGTGCCAGCAGTTACGGCCGGGGTCAGCCCCAGCATTTT	.	TRBV6-5	TRBJ1-5	.
CASRIGGGGEKLFF	TGTGCCAGCAGAATCGGAGGGGGGGGTGAAAAACTGTTTTTT	.	TRBV6-6	TRBJ1-4	.
CASSVEATRYNEQFF	TGTGCCAGCAGCGTAGAGGCAACGAGGTACAATGAGCAGTTCTTC	few	TRBV9	TRBJ2-1	.
CASSRAKNIQYF	TGTGCCAGCAGTCGGGCCAAAAACATTCAGTACTTC	.	TRBV12-3/TRBV12-4	TRBJ2-4	.
CSARVWRENQYEQFF	TGCAGTGCTAGAGTCTGGAGGGAGAATCAGTATGAGCAGTTCTTC	.	TRBV20-1	TRBJ2-1	.
CASSAQAYNEKLFF	TGTGCCAGCAGCGCGCAAGCGTACAATGAAAAACTGTTTTTT	.	TRBV7-2	TRBJ1-4	.
CSATPLTRNEQFF	TGCAGTGCTACCCCCCTTACCCGCAATGAGCAGTTCTTC	few	TRBV20-1	TRBJ2-1	.
CSVFDYRGGTYGYTF	TGCAGCGTTTTCGACTACAGGGGAGGGACCTATGGCTACACCTTC	few	TRBV29-1	TRBJ1-2	TRBD1
CASSFSHTSYEQYF	TGTGCCAGCAGTTTTAGTCATACCTCCTACGAGCAGTACTTC	.	TRBV12-3/TRBV12-4	TRBJ2-7	.
CSARVGSQEKLFF	TGCAGTGCTAGAGTCGGAAGTCAGGAAAAACTGTTTTTT	few	TRBV20-1	TRBJ1-4	.
CASSQVVGGLDEKLFF	TGTGCCAGCAGCCAAGTTGTAGGGGGCCTAGATGAAAAACTGTTTTTT	.	TRBV4-2	TRBJ1-4	TRBD1
CAIGGGPNTEAFF	TGTGCCATCGGGGGGGGCCCGAACACTGAAGCTTTCTTT	few	TRBV27	TRBJ1-1	.
CASSPAGTGSYEQYF	TGTGCCAGCAGTCCGGCCGGGACAGGATCCTACGAGCAGTACTTC	.	TRBV28	TRBJ2-7	TRBD1